The 18 T cell receptor beta chains presented below share a single source sample, sequenced in a study of neoadjuvant anti-PD-1 for oral cavity cancer. Here immunoSEQ multiplex PCR was the method, and the copy in TCRdb shows in-frame clones only, minus some. The table lists tens of thousands of clones, around a quarter of them singletons. Sample time point: after neoadjuvant nivolumab, at surgical resection. The sample consisted of tumor tissue, taken after nivolumab (anti-PD-1) treatment. These receptors were obtained from a person between 40 and 85 years old with oral cavity squamous cell carcinoma.

In this sample, this clone turned up a few times. This chain uses TRBV11-2 with TRBJ2-1; D not resolved. CDR3 length: 14 amino acids. The germline V and J ends were trimmed by 1 base and 7 bases, with 11 bases remaining between them. Germline V gives CDR1 SGHAT, CDR2 FQNNGV. The CDR3 sequence is CASSLVGSRNEQFF. The CDR3 DNA reads as TGTGCCAGCAGCTTAGTTGGAAGTAGGAATGAGCAGTTCTTC.

The chain links TRBV19 to TRBJ1-2; no clear D gene. Germline loops: CDR1 LNHDA, CDR2 SQIVND (reference sequence). V dropped 11 bases and J dropped 7 bases, with 14 bases sitting between them. The CDR3 runs to 11 residues. CDR3 nucleotides: TGTGCCGTAGATGGGATCTCTGGCTACACCTTC. It translates to CAVDGISGYTF.

This clone was seen ten or more times. The chain links TRBV5-6 to TRBJ2-7, with D hard to call. V was pared by 4 bases and J by 7 bases, with 15 bases between. The CDR3 has 13 amino acids. The V gene's germline CDR1 is SGHDT and CDR2 YYEEEE. The CDR3 region is CASSRNLAWEQYF. The CDR3 coding sequence is TGTGCCAGCAGCCGAAACCTGGCATGGGAGCAGTACTTC. Variable domain in full (rest from reference TRBV5-6 and TRBJ2-7): DAGVTQSPTHLIKTRGQQVTLRCSPKSGHDTVSWYQQALGQGPQFIFQYYEEEERQRGNFPDRFSGHQFPNYSSELNVNALLLGDSALYLCASSRNLAWEQYFGPGTRLTVT.

This clone was observed a few times. The chain has TRBV5-1 and TRBJ2-7; D call uncertain. Trimming removed 0 bases from V and 2 bases from J, with 9 bases in between. There are 14 residues in the CDR3. Germline assignment: CDR1 SGHRS and CDR2 YFSETQ. The CDR3 region is CASSLVPQPYEQYF. In DNA form, the CDR3 reads TGCGCCAGCAGCTTGGTTCCTCAGCCCTACGAGCAGTACTTC. The full variable domain, completed using reference TRBV5-1 and TRBJ2-7, is KAGVTQTPRYLIKTRGQQVTLSCSPISGHRSVSWYQQTPGQGLQFLFEYFSETQRNKGNFPGRFSGRQFSNSRSEMNVSTLELGDSALYLCASSLVPQPYEQYFGPGTRLTVT.

The rearrangement links TRBV19 to TRBJ1-6; no clear D gene. The CDR3 runs to 16 residues. Germline values: CDR1 LNHDA, CDR2 SQIVND (reference sequence). V was shortened by 4 bases and J by 2 bases, with 12 bases between the two germline ends. CDR3 sequence (DNA): TGTGCCAGTAGTACTGTCCGGACGGCCTATAATTCACCCCTCCACTTT. Translated, it gives CASSTVRTAYNSPLHF.

Concerning this clone itself: Sequence at one end of the junction differs from germline and may be a read error. The chain joins TRBV7-7 to TRBJ2-1; TRBD2 is a possible D gene (5 bases). The CDR3 sequence is 14 residues long. Germline CDR1 reads SSHAT; CDR2 reads FNYEAQ (reference sequence). The CDR3 is CASSLALRPNEQFF. The CDR3 DNA follows: TGTGCCAGCAGCCTAGCACTTAGACCCAATGAGCAGTTCTTC.

The CDR3: CASSPLAGWNEQFF. DNA for the CDR3: TGTGCCAGCAGCCCGTTAGCGGGGTGGAATGAGCAGTTCTTC. The chain is built from TRBV11-2 and TRBJ2-1; 8 nucleotides line up with TRBD2. Germline CDR1 and CDR2: SGHAT and FQNNGV. The CDR3 runs to 14 residues. V was pared by 5 bases and J by 7 bases, with 7 bases of the junction left unmatched.

The CDR3 region is CATTGTESSGANVLTF. The CDR3 bases are TGTGCCACCACCGGGACAGAGAGCTCTGGGGCCAACGTCCTGACTTTC. The rearrangement uses TRBV10-3 and TRBJ2-6, with 7 bases that match TRBD1. J lost 0 bases, V lost 10 bases, and 9 bases had no gene match. This CDR3 spans 16 amino acids. CDR1 is ENHRY and CDR2 is SYGVKD in the germline V gene.

The genes are TRBV27 and TRBJ1-2; D possibly corresponds to TRBD1 (5 bases). Germline assignment: CDR1 MNHEY and CDR2 SMNVEV (reference sequence). This CDR3 spans 13 amino acids. The V gene lost 3 bases and the J gene lost 6 bases, with 11 bases spanning the gap. The CDR3 DNA follows: TGTGCCAGCAGTTTTTTAGTAGGGGATGGCTACACCTTC. Translating it yields CASSFLVGDGYTF.

There are a few counts of this clone. This chain uses TRBV5-1 with TRBJ2-3; the match to TRBD1 covers 8 bases. Germline V CDR1 and CDR2: SGHRS, YFSETQ. The CDR3 sequence is 15 residues long. J lost 3 bases, V lost 0 bases, and 3 bases had no gene match. As DNA, the CDR3 is TGCGCCAGCAGCTTGGGACAGGGGATGACAGATACGCAGTATTTT. As protein: CASSLGQGMTDTQYF.

The gene calls are TRBV4-1 and TRBJ2-7; 8 nucleotides agree with TRBD2. The ends lost 1 base at V and 4 bases at J; junction bases unmatched: 6. The CDR3 spans 15 residues. Germline CDR1 reads MGHRA; CDR2 reads YSYEKL. The CDR3, as DNA: TGCGCCAGCAGCCAAGGCAGCGGGAGTATTTACGAGCAGTACTTC. Its protein product is CASSQGSGSIYEQYF.

This clone was seen a handful of times. The gene calls are TRBV10-3 and TRBJ1-2, with no clear D. The V and J ends lost 2 bases and 9 bases respectively, with 19 bases between them. From germline, CDR1 is ENHRY and CDR2 SYGVKD. This CDR3 region has 15 residues. The CDR3 sequence: CAISERAGELWSYTF. The CDR3 nucleotides are TGTGCCATCAGTGAGCGGGCAGGTGAACTATGGAGCTACACCTTC.

This clone was seen a few times. The chain recombines TRBV7-6 with TRBJ2-2; tentatively, D is TRBD2 (7 bases). CDR1 SGHVS and CDR2 FNYEAQ come from the germline V gene. The CDR3 has 18 residues. Trimming removed 4 bases from V and 0 bases from J, with 18 bases in between. CDR3 nucleotides: TGTGCCAGCAGCTCTCCCCGCAGCGGGGACACGAACACCGGGGAGCTGTTTTTT. It specifies CASSSPRSGDTNTGELFF.

The J gene is TRBJ1-1, the V gene TRBV7-2; 8 nucleotides line up with TRBD1. This CDR3 comprises 18 residues. CDR1 SGHTA and CDR2 FQGNSA come from the germline V gene. V lost 6 bases and J lost 0; bases outside the gene matches: 15. CDR3 bases: TGTGCCAGCAGTAAAGGATACGGGACAGGAGAAATGAACACTGAAGCTTTCTTT. The encoded protein is CASSKGYGTGEMNTEAFF.

This clone was counted a few times. The J gene is TRBJ2-3, the V gene TRBV19; 10 bases fit TRBD2. This CDR3 has 16 amino acids. CDR1 and CDR2 (germline): LNHDA, SQIVND (reference sequence). J lost 3 bases, V lost 6 bases, and 9 bases had no gene match. DNA for the CDR3: TGTGCCAGTAGGCCCCCGTCTAGCGGGGGAACAGATACGCAGTATTTT. Its translation: CASRPPSSGGTDTQYF.

The CDR3 DNA follows: TGCGCCAGCAGCGAGGGGACAGGGGATGGCTACACCTTC. This sequence encodes CASSEGTGDGYTF. The chain has TRBV5-1 and TRBJ1-2, with 10 nucleotides matching TRBD1. The CDR3 runs 13 residues. V shed 4 bases and J 6 bases; nucleotides not matched to a gene: 3. In germline, CDR1 is SGHRS, CDR2 YFSETQ.

This clone has more than one count but fewer than ten. This sequence joins TRBV7-3 and TRBJ2-5; weak D call: TRBD2 (6 bases). V lost 4 bases to trimming and J lost 5 bases, with 14 bases between them. Germline CDR1 SGHTA, CDR2 FQGTGA. The CDR3 length is 14 residues. CDR3 loop: CASSSGGAGETQYF. Written as DNA, the CDR3 is TGTGCCAGCAGCTCTGGAGGTGCGGGGGAGACCCAGTACTTC.

This chain links TRBV5-1 with TRBJ2-5; 10 bases agree with TRBD2. Germline trimming cut 0 bases from V and 5 bases from J; bases unmatched to any gene: 1. CDR1 SGHRS and CDR2 YFSETQ come from the germline V gene. The CDR3 loop spans 14 amino acids. CDR3 in DNA: TGCGCCAGCAGCTTGGGGACTAGCGGCGAGACCCAGTACTTC. As protein: CASSLGTSGETQYF.